The present T cell receptor (beta chain) was sequenced within a study of blood T cell repertoires in COVID-19. Study background: The United States, Italy and Spain provided the acute and convalescent COVID-19 samples. PBMCs, B-cell-depleted T cells, or T cells were the source of the cDNA or gDNA that made up the material.

The authors' processing: By means of reference gene primer amplification, nucleated cell counts were estimated. Generated by immunoSEQ multiplex PCR, the TCRdb table keeps only in-frame clones and is missing some. D and trimming were read from the DNA, whereas the V and J calls and clone size are those reported in that table. The profile shows hundreds of thousands of clones, roughly 89% of them singletons. Seattle patient enrollment occurred during active infection, with longitudinal follow-up thereafter. CDR1 and CDR2 (germline): SGHRS, YFSETQ. Germline trimming cut 4 bases from V and 0 bases from J; bases unmatched to any gene: 11. The CDR3 spans 17 residues.

Sequenced input: peripheral blood. The sequence was collected from a man aged 18-30 years with COVID-19, enrolled during active disease. The chain joins TRBV5-1 to TRBJ2-3; 7 nucleotides agree with TRBD1. The CDR3 nucleotides are TGCGCCAGCAGCCCCCAGGCAGGGGGTGCTAGCACAGATACGCAGTATTTT. This translates into CASSPQAGGASTDTQYF.